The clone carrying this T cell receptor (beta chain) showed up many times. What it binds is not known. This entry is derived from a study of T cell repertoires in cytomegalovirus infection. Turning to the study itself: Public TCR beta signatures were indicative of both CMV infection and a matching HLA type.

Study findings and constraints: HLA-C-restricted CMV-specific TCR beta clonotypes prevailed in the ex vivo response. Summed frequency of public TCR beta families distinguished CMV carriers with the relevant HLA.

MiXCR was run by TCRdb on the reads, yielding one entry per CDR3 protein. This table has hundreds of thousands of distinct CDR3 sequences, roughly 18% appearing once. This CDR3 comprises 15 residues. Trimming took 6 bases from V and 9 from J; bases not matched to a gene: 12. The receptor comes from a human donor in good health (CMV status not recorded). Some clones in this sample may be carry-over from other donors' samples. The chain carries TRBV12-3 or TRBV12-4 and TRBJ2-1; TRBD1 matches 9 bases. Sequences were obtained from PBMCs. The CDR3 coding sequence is TGTGCCAGCAGCCGGACAGGGGAACTAGGGGGTGAGCAGTTCTTC. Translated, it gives CASSRTGELGGEQFF.